The clone carrying this T cell receptor (beta chain) has ten or more counts. Its cognate antigen is unknown. This record belongs to a study of naive and memory T cell subsets. Both TRBC1 and TRBC2 were covered by a beta constant-region primer of two equimolar oligonucleotides. A 12-nucleotide UMI and the SP2 primer were added to the cDNA 3' end by oligonucleotide ligation. TCRdb itself ran the UMI-ligation and nested PCR reads through MiXCR, one entry per CDR3 protein. Counted here are tens of thousands of distinct CDR3 sequences, about 14% occurring once; the ten biggest clones make up around 21%. Study-level points and caveats: The power law exponent of TCR abundance differed between naive and memory cells.

The sample comprised effector memory CD4+ T cells from blood. The subset: effector memory, CD45RA- CD27-. The receptor was derived from a human donor in good health.

In nucleotides, the CDR3 is TGTGCCAGCACACGGAGCCTTATGAGCTCCTACGAGCAGTACTTC. This gives the protein CASTRSLMSSYEQYF. V gene TRBV7-2 combines with J gene TRBJ2-7; D unclear. V was trimmed by 7 bases and J by 0 bases, leaving 16 bases between them. Germline loops: CDR1 SGHTA, CDR2 FQGNSA. The CDR3 runs to 15 residues.